The sequence of this T cell receptor beta chain was determined in a study of cytomegalovirus exposure and HLA in healthy donors. Separation from the roughly 700-subject first cohort characterized the approximately 120-subject validation cohort, to which the donors belonged. CDR1 and CDR2 from the germline V gene are KGHSH and LQKENI. V lost 0 bases, J lost 6 bases, and 15 bases lay in between. The CDR3 has 15 amino acids. This clone is a singleton in its sample. Its antigen remains unidentified. Study results and caveats: Many donors carried some public TCRs, although rarity characterized most TCR sequences.

Produced via immunoSEQ multiplex PCR; TCRdb's table is partial and in-frame only. The sample carries over 110,000 clones, 84% recorded once. The TCR originated in a woman aged 30 to 39 in good health and CMV-seronegative. Source material: PBMCs. The rearrangement uses TRBV18 and TRBJ2-7; no firm D call. This CDR3 is CASSPPYSNAGEQYF. The CDR3 nucleotides are TGTGCCAGCTCACCACCGTACAGCAACGCCGGCGAGCAGTACTTC.